These 11 T cell receptor beta chains originate from one sample sequenced in a study of T-cell memory formation after mild COVID-19. TCRdb itself ran the 5' RACE reads through MiXCR, one entry per CDR3 protein. The sample shows 350,000 to 400,000 distinct CDR3 sequences, roughly 21% of them seen only once. The sequencing input was PBMCs or a T cell subset sorted from them (not recorded which). The receptors were sampled from an adult woman who had mild COVID-19 (a few samples of this study predate the infection). Cell type and time point are not known.

The rearrangement joins TRBV30 to TRBJ2-3; 9 nucleotides line up with TRBD2. With V trimmed by 0 bases and J by 11 bases, 6 bases remained unmatched. The germline V gene encodes CDR1 GTSNPN and CDR2 SVGIG (reference sequence). This CDR3 is built from 13 residues. The CDR3 region is CAWSVPSGTVQYF. In DNA form, the CDR3 reads TGTGCCTGGAGTGTTCCTAGCGGGACGGTGCAGTATTTT.

This chain links TRBV4-1 with TRBJ1-6; TRBD1 matches 8 bases. The CDR3 loop spans 13 amino acids. V lost 3 bases, J lost 11 bases, and 3 bases stayed unmatched. In germline, CDR1 is MGHRA, CDR2 YSYEKL. The CDR3 sequence is CASSQDRVPPLHF. The DNA of the CDR3 is TGCGCCAGCAGCCAGGACAGGGTACCACCCCTCCACTTT.

In its sample, this clonotype was seen a few times. This chain uses TRBV7-2 with TRBJ2-7; the match to TRBD2 covers 8 bases. Germline-derived CDR1 and CDR2 are SGHTA and FQGNSA. CDR3 length: 16 residues. The V and J ends lost 5 bases and 2 bases, in that order; junction bases with no gene match: 11. The CDR3 DNA is TGTGCCAGCAGCCTAGACGGACTAGCTTCTGCCTACGAGCAGTACTTC. This gives the protein CASSLDGLASAYEQYF.

The gene calls are TRBV6-1 and TRBJ1-1; D is perhaps TRBD1 (5 bases). The ends were cut back, 7 bases at V and 5 bases at J, with 14 bases in the middle. The length of the CDR3 is 13 residues. Germline-derived CDR1 and CDR2 are MNHNS and SASEGT. The CDR3 coding sequence is TGTGCCAGCATCCTCTGGGGGAGGACTGAAGCTTTCTTT. As protein: CASILWGRTEAFF.

The chain couples TRBV29-1 to TRBJ1-1, with a tentative D call TRBD1 (6 bases). The CDR3 is 14 amino acids. CDR1 is SQVTM, CDR2 ANQGSEA, per germline. Trimming took 5 bases from V and 3 from J, leaving 16 bases between them. CDR3 residues: CSVWGASPDTEAFF. CDR3 nucleotides: TGCAGCGTTTGGGGGGCGTCTCCGGACACTGAAGCTTTCTTT.

This rearrangement joins TRBV2 to TRBJ2-1; 7 positions agree with TRBD2. The CDR3 consists of 14 residues. With V trimmed by 4 bases and J by 3 bases, 3 bases remained unmatched. Per the germline V gene, CDR1 is SNHLY and CDR2 is FYNNEI. This chain's CDR3 is CASSGLAVYNEQFF. CDR3 DNA: TGTGCCAGCAGTGGTCTAGCGGTCTACAATGAGCAGTTCTTC.

The chain carries TRBV29-1 and TRBJ2-3, with D unresolved. CDR1 SQVTM and CDR2 ANQGSEA come from the germline V gene. CDR3 length: 12 residues. The V end lost 3 bases, the J end lost 4 bases, and 8 bases lay between the germline ends. The CDR3 loop reads CSVDSAADTQYF. The CDR3, as DNA: TGCAGCGTTGATTCGGCGGCAGATACGCAGTATTTT.

This clonotype appeared a few times. The J gene is TRBJ1-2, the V gene TRBV7-6, with a possible D match to TRBD1 (5 bases). The germline CDR1 and CDR2 sequences are SGHVS and FNYEAQ. V lost 4 bases and J 8 bases, leaving 20 bases between the germline ends. The CDR3 totals 15 residues. CDR3 amino acids: CASSSTLEGMGGYTF. CDR3 nucleotide sequence: TGTGCCAGCAGCTCGACCCTGGAGGGGATGGGGGGCTACACCTTC.

In its sample, this clonotype was seen a few times. The chain has TRBV18 and TRBJ2-2; D is undetermined. Germline CDR1 and CDR2: KGHSH and LQKENI. There are 15 residues in the CDR3. The ends were cut back, 5 bases at V and 1 base at J, with 11 bases in the middle. The CDR3 DNA is TGTGCCAGCTCAGCAGACCGGGTGAACACCGGGGAGCTGTTTTTT. Its translation: CASSADRVNTGELFF.

CDR3 in amino acids: CATPIQLAGGRNEQFF. The CDR3 DNA follows: TGTGCCACCCCGATACAACTAGCGGGAGGTAGGAATGAGCAGTTCTTC. V usage is TRBV2 and J usage is TRBJ2-1, with 12 positions matching TRBD2. This CDR3 region has 16 residues. J lost 7 bases, V lost 10 bases, and 14 bases had no gene match. Per germline, CDR1 SNHLY and CDR2 FYNNEI.

This rearrangement joins TRBV7-9 to TRBJ2-1; 9 nucleotides line up with TRBD2. The germline V gene has CDR1 SEHNR and CDR2 FQNEAQ (reference sequence). With 5 bases clipped from V and 4 bases from J, the junction kept 9 bases outside the gene matches. The CDR3 spans 16 residues. Here the CDR3 DNA reads TGTGCCAGCAGCACGCTACTAGCGGGTCCTTACAATGAGCAGTTCTTC. This encodes CASSTLLAGPYNEQFF.